This TCR beta chain was sequenced in a study of blood T cell repertoires in COVID-19. Generated by immunoSEQ multiplex PCR, the TCRdb table keeps only in-frame clones and is missing some. The table has approximately 230,000 clones, 70% to 90% seen once. This clone was found a few times. The CDR3 consists of 15 residues. CDR1 and CDR2 (germline): SGHTA, FQGNSA. V dropped 0 bases and J dropped 2 bases, with 11 bases sitting between them. Recruitment covered under 25 US areas and drew participants whose ages spanned roughly 18 to 100 years. Cohorts were determined from participant-reported clinical history.

The chain recombines TRBV7-2 with TRBJ2-7, with a weak D call TRBD1 (6 bases). The clonotype comes from a woman between 50 and 59 years old with acute COVID-19. The sample was PBMCs or T cells enriched from blood (not recorded which). This CDR3 is CASSLAWDNTYEQYF. In DNA, the CDR3 is TGTGCCAGCAGCTTAGCGTGGGACAATACCTACGAGCAGTACTTC.